Described below is a single T cell receptor (beta chain) sequence and its context. What it binds is not known. The entry originates in a study of metastatic and nonmetastatic thyroid tumors. Study information: Repertoire comparisons spanned blood and tumor or nodule tissue from malignant and benign thyroid patients.

In the source study's methods: What underpinned the distant-metastasis classifier for papillary thyroid cancer was the set of CDR3 differences across clinicopathological groups. Using MiXCR, TCRdb reanalyzed the PCR reads. In this record, the V and J calls reflect TCRdb's handling and not the investigators' own analysis. The sample has 45,000 to 65,000 clones; approximately 15% are singletons. The CDR3 contains 16 residues. Germline V gene sequence: CDR1 KGHSH, CDR2 LQKENI. J was trimmed by 1 base and V by 4 bases; bases with no gene match: 6. Study conclusions and caveats: For both blood and tumor, malignant thyroid tumors reportedly showed significantly higher TCR beta diversity than benign nodules did.

Not a single patient had been given any form of treatment at any point before undergoing thyroid surgery. Sequenced material: blood. The V gene is TRBV18, the J gene TRBJ2-3; 9 bases fit TRBD2. This TCR was sampled from a female donor with papillary thyroid cancer or a benign thyroid nodule (not recorded which). Some clones in this sample may be carry-over from other donors' samples. The chain's CDR3 is CASSRSLAGGTDTQYF. The CDR3 DNA reads as TGTGCCAGCTCACGGAGCTTAGCGGGAGGCACAGATACGCAGTATTTT.